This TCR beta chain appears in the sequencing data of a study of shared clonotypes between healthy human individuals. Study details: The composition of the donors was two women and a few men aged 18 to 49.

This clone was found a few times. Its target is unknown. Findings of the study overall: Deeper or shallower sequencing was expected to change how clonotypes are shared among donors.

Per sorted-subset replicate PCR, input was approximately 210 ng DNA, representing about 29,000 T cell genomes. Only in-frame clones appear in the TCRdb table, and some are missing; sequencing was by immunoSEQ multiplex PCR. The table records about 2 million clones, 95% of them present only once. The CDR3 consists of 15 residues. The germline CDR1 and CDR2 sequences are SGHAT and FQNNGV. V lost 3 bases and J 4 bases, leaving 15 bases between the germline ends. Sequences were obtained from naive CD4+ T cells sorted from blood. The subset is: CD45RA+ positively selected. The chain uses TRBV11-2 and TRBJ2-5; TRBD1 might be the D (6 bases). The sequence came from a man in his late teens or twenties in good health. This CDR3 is CASSFNTQGPETQYF. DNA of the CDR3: TGTGCCAGCAGCTTTAACACCCAGGGGCCAGAGACCCAGTACTTC.